One and the same sample provided the 20 T cell receptor beta chains below, sequenced in a study of T cell responses to AZD1222 COVID-19 vaccine. Repertoires were generated with immunoSEQ multiplex PCR, while TCRdb's copy carries only in-frame clones and drops some. The profile shows 150,000 or so clones, over 80% of them singletons. Sequencing was performed on peripheral blood, taken 28 days after the second dose of the MenACWY control vaccine. The receptors were sampled from an adult who received the MenACWY meningococcal vaccine as a control.

The chain combines TRBV6-5 with TRBJ1-2; TRBD1 aligns across 9 bases. Germline V gene data show CDR1 as MNHEY and CDR2 as SVGAGI. V shed 10 bases, J shed 3 bases, and the junction held 9 bases outside the gene matches. The CDR3 contains 14 residues. CDR3 region: CATLDWTGDYGYTF. CDR3 bases: TGTGCCACCCTTGACTGGACAGGGGACTATGGCTACACCTTC.

The chain recombines TRBV30 with TRBJ1-2; a weak D match, TRBD1 (5 bases). The V gene's germline CDR1 is GTSNPN and CDR2 SVGIG (reference sequence). The ends were cut back, 0 bases at V and 4 bases at J, with 12 bases in the middle. The CDR3 spans 14 residues. The CDR3 spells CAWSVHTGIYGYTF. The CDR3 bases are TGTGCCTGGAGTGTACACACAGGCATCTATGGCTACACCTTC.

J is TRBJ1-2 and V is TRBV6-2 or TRBV6-3; TRBD1 might be the D (5 bases). The CDR3 has 13 amino acids. The germline gives CDR1 MNHEY, CDR2 SVGEGT. The V end lost 4 bases, the J end lost 7 bases, and 13 bases lay between the germline ends. For the CDR3, the DNA is TGTGCCAGCAGTTTCCGGGACGTCCGTGGCTACACCTTC. Protein sequence: CASSFRDVRGYTF.

V gene TRBV4-3 combines with J gene TRBJ1-6; D is uncertain. The ends were cut back, 4 bases at V and 8 bases at J, with 12 bases in the middle. This CDR3 region has 14 residues. Germline V lookup: CDR1 LGHNA, CDR2 YSLEER. CDR3 in amino acids: CASSRTGEYSPLHF. CDR3 nucleotides: TGCGCCAGCAGCCGAACGGGCGAATATTCACCCCTCCACTTT.

The CDR3 region has the DNA TGTGCCACTGGGACAGAGGATTACGAGCAGTACTTC. Protein sequence: CATGTEDYEQYF. The chain combines TRBV6-5 with TRBJ2-7; 7 nucleotides line up with TRBD1. Per the germline V gene, CDR1 is MNHEY and CDR2 is SVGAGI. The CDR3 loop spans 12 amino acids. The V and J ends lost 10 bases and 4 bases, in that order; junction bases with no gene match: 7.

This clone appeared a single time. The chain uses TRBV2 and TRBJ1-4; D gene ambiguous. The V end lost 4 bases, the J end lost 7 bases, and 7 bases lay between the germline ends. Germline V gives CDR1 SNHLY, CDR2 FYNNEI. CDR3 length equals 12 residues. In nucleotides, the CDR3 is TGTGCCAGCAGTGTGATGGCTGAAAAACTGTTTTTT. Translating gives CASSVMAEKLFF.

The V and J genes are TRBV6-1 and TRBJ1-4; D is perhaps TRBD1 (6 bases). Trimming removed 3 bases from V and 3 bases from J, with 14 bases in between. This CDR3 is built from 16 residues. Germline CDR1 is MNHNS and CDR2 is SASEGT. In DNA form, the CDR3 reads TGTGCCAGCAGTGAGCTTTACAGGGCAGCTAATGAAAAACTGTTTTTT. Its translation: CASSELYRAANEKLFF.

The table lists this clone with a count of one. The chain combines TRBV20-1 with TRBJ2-7; D unresolved. This CDR3 contains 15 residues. V lost 3 bases, J lost 2 bases, and 17 bases lay in between. Per germline, CDR1 DFQATT and CDR2 SNEGSKA (reference sequence). The chain's CDR3 is CSASGIGRIAYEQYF. The CDR3 DNA sequence: TGCAGTGCTAGTGGAATAGGTCGTATCGCCTACGAGCAGTACTTC.

The chain links TRBV5-1 to TRBJ2-3, with TRBD2 matching over 10 bases. Trimming at V came to 1 base and at J to 0 bases, leaving 5 bases not matched to a gene. In germline, CDR1 is SGHRS, CDR2 YFSETQ. The CDR3 length is 17 residues. CDR3 loop: CASSLILAGDSTDTQYF. For the CDR3, the DNA is TGCGCCAGCAGCTTGATCCTAGCGGGAGATAGCACAGATACGCAGTATTTT. Full variable domain (missing parts from reference TRBV5-1 and TRBJ2-3): KAGVTQTPRYLIKTRGQQVTLSCSPISGHRSVSWYQQTPGQGLQFLFEYFSETQRNKGNFPGRFSGRQFSNSRSEMNVSTLELGDSALYLCASSLILAGDSTDTQYFGPGTRLTVL.

This clone was seen once. The genes are TRBV13 and TRBJ1-6; 10 bases are shared with TRBD1. Per the germline V gene, CDR1 is PRHDT and CDR2 is FYEKMQ (reference sequence). The junction had 8 bases not matched to a gene; V was cut back by 5 bases and J by 4 bases. This CDR3 is 17 amino acids long. The CDR3 nucleotides are TGTGCCAGCAGCCCGCGAGGGGGACAGGGGTATAATTCACCCCTCCACTTT. This codes for CASSPRGGQGYNSPLHF.

The genes are TRBV9 and TRBJ2-2; possible D gene TRBD1, 5 bases. The CDR3 is 16 residues long. Trimming took off 6 bases at V and 4 bases at J, with 19 bases between the two ends. Germline lookup yields CDR1 SGDLS and CDR2 YYNGEE. This CDR3 reads CASTPRTGNPTGELFF. CDR3 bases: TGTGCCAGCACCCCCCGAACAGGAAACCCCACCGGGGAGCTGTTTTTT.

The chain links TRBV10-1 to TRBJ1-5, with 12 bases that match TRBD1. After removal of 3 bases from V and 8 bases from J, the junction contained 5 bases not matched to a gene. This CDR3 region has 15 residues. Germline V gene lookup returns CDR1 WNHNN and CDR2 SYGVQD (reference sequence). The chain's CDR3 is CASSESGQGAEPQHF. As DNA, the CDR3 is TGCGCCAGCAGTGAATCGGGACAGGGGGCTGAGCCCCAGCATTTT.

This sequence joins TRBV5-1 and TRBJ1-1, with D unclear. V lost 0 bases, J lost 3 bases, and 12 bases lay in between. Germline V lookup: CDR1 SGHRS, CDR2 YFSETQ. CDR3 length: 15 residues. CDR3 sequence (DNA): TGCGCCAGCAGCTTGGTGGCAGGACGGGACACTGAAGCTTTCTTT. Translation gives CASSLVAGRDTEAFF.

This clone was observed a single time. This sequence joins TRBV30 and TRBJ1-6, with 7 bases lining up with TRBD1. CDR1 and CDR2 from the germline V gene are GTSNPN and SVGIG (reference sequence). The length of the CDR3 is 15 residues. After removal of 4 bases from V and 6 bases from J, the junction contained 9 bases not matched to a gene. DNA of the CDR3: TGTGCCTGGAAAACGAGGGGGCATCCTAATTCACCCCTCCACTTT. It yields the protein CAWKTRGHPNSPLHF.

The chain has TRBV10-3 and TRBJ1-2; TRBD1 is a possible D gene (5 bases). Trimming shortened V by 6 bases and J by 6 bases, and 11 bases separated the two germline ends. The CDR3 contains 12 residues. CDR1 is ENHRY, CDR2 SYGVKD, per germline. The CDR3 here is CAIRAGRNGYTF. Written as DNA, the CDR3 is TGTGCCATCAGGGCGGGACGGAATGGCTACACCTTC.

For the CDR3, the DNA is TGTGCCAGCAGTACTGAGGTCCAGGGAAGGCACGGGGAGCTGTTTTTT. It yields the protein CASSTEVQGRHGELFF. The V and J genes are TRBV25-1 and TRBJ2-2; D is perhaps TRBD1 (5 bases). The CDR3 is 16 amino acids. Trimming took 5 bases from V and 7 from J, leaving 20 bases between them. In germline, CDR1 is MGHDK, CDR2 SYGVNS.

V gene TRBV9 combines with J gene TRBJ2-1; D unclear. In germline, CDR1 is SGDLS, CDR2 YYNGEE. This CDR3 spans 13 amino acids. The ends were cut back, 0 bases at V and 10 bases at J, with 11 bases in the middle. In nucleotides, the CDR3 is TGTGCCAGCAGCGTAGATGGCACCATGGAGCAGTTCTTC. This translates into CASSVDGTMEQFF. The entire variable domain, with the rest obtained from reference TRBV9 and TRBJ2-1, is as follows: DSGVTQTPKHLITATGQRVTLRCSPRSGDLSVYWYQQSLDQGLQFLIQYYNGEERAKGNILERFSAQQFPDLHSELNLSSLELGDSALYFCASSVDGTMEQFFGPGTRLTVL.

The V and J genes are TRBV3-1 (or the pseudogene TRBV3-2) and TRBJ2-1; D unclear. This CDR3 region has 19 residues. The ends were cut back, 3 bases at V and 0 bases at J, with 21 bases in the middle. The V gene's germline CDR1 is LGHDT and CDR2 YNNKEL (reference sequence). For the CDR3, the DNA is TGTGCCAGCAGCCACACGAAGGGCTCCTCAGGTCGCTCCTACAATGAGCAGTTCTTC. Encoded protein: CASSHTKGSSGRSYNEQFF.

CDR3 coding DNA: TGTGCCAGCAGGAACCCTAGTGGACGGAGGAAAGCTTTCTTT. Amino acids: CASRNPSGRRKAFF. This sequence joins TRBV6-5 and TRBJ1-1, with unresolved D. Trimming left V 6 bases short and J 9 bases short, with 20 bases between. Germline-derived CDR1 and CDR2 are MNHEY and SVGAGI. The length of the CDR3 is 14 residues.

The chain employs TRBV5-1 and TRBJ2-1, with D perhaps TRBD1 or TRBD2 (5 bases each). V was trimmed by 3 bases and J by 4 bases, leaving 14 bases between them. CDR3 size: 15 residues. Germline V gives CDR1 SGHRS, CDR2 YFSETQ. Here the CDR3 reads CASSSGPPLYNEQFF. Here the CDR3 DNA reads TGCGCCAGCAGCTCGGGACCGCCCCTTTACAATGAGCAGTTCTTC.